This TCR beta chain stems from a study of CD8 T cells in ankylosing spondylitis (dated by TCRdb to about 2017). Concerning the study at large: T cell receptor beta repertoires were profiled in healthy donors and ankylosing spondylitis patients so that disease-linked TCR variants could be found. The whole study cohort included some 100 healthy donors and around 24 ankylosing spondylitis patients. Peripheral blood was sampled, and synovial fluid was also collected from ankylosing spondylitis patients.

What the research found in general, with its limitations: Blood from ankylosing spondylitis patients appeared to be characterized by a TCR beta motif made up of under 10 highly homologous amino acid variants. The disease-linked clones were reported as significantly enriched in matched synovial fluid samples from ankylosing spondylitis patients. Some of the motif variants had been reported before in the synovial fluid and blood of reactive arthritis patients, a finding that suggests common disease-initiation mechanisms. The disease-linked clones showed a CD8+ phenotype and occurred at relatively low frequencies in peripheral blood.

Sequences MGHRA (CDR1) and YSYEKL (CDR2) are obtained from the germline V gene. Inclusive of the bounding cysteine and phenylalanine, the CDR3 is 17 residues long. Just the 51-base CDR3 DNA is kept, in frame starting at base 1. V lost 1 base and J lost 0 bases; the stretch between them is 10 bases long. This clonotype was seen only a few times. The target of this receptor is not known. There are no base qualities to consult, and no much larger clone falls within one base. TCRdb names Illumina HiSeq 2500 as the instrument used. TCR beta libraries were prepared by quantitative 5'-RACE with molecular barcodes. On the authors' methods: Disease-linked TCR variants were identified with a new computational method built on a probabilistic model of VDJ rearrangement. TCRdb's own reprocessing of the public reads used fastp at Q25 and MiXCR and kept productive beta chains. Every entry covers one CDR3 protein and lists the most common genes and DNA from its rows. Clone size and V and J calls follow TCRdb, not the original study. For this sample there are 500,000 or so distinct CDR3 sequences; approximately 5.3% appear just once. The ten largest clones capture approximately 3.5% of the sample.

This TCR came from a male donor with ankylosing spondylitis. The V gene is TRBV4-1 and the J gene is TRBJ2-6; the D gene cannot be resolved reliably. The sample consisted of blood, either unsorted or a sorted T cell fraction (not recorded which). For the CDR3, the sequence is CASSQVPGRSGANVLTF. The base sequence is TGCGCCAGCAGCCAAGTTCCCGGGCGCTCTGGGGCCAACGTCCTGACTTTC.